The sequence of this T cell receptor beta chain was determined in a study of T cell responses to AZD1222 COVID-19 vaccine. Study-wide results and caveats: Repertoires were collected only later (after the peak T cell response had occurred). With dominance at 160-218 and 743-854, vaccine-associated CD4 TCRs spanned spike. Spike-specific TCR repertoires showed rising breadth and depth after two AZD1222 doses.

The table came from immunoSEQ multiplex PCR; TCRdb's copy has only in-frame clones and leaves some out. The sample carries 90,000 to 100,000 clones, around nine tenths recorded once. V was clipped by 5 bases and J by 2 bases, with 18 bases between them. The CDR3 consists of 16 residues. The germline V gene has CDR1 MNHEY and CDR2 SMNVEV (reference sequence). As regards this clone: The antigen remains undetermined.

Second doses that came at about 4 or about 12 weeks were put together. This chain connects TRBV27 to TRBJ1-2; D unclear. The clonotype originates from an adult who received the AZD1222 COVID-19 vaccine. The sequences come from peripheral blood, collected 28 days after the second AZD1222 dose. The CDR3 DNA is TGTGCCAGCAGTGCCATCCCAAGAGGGTTAAACTATGGCTACACCTTC. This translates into CASSAIPRGLNYGYTF.